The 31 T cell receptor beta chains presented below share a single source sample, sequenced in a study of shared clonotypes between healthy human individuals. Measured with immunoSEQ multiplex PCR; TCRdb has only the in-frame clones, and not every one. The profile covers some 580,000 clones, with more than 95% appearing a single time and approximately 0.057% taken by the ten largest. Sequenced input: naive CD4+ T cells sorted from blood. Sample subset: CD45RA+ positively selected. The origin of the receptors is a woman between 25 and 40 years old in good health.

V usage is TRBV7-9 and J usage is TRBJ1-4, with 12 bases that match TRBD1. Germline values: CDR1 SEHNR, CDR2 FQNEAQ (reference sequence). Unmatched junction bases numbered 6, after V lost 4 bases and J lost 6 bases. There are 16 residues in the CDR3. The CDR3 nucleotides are TGTGCCAGCAGCTCCGGGACAGGGGGCTATGATGAAAAACTGTTTTTT. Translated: CASSSGTGGYDEKLFF.

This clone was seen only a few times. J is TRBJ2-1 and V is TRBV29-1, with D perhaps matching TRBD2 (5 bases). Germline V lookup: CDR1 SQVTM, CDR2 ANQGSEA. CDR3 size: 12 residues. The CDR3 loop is CTMSRTENEQFF. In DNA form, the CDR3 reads TGCACGATGAGTAGGACTGAAAATGAGCAGTTCTTC.

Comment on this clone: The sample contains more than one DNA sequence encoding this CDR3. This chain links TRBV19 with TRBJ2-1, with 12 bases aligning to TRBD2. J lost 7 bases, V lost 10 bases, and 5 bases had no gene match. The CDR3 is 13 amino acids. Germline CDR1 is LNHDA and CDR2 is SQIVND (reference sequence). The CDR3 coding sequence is TGTGCCACCCGACTAGCGGGAGTAAATGAGCAGTTCTTC. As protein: CATRLAGVNEQFF.

The CDR3 DNA follows: TGTGCCACCGGACTAGCGGGAGGACTGGATACGCAGTATTTT. Protein: CATGLAGGLDTQYF. The chain links TRBV5-4 to TRBJ2-3, with TRBD2 matching 14 bases. Germline loops: CDR1 SGHNT, CDR2 YYREEE (reference sequence). The CDR3 spans 14 residues. With 9 bases clipped from V and 6 bases from J, the junction kept 6 bases outside the gene matches. Complete variable domain (other parts from reference TRBV5-4 and TRBJ2-3): ETGVTQSPTHLIKTRGQQVTLRCSSQSGHNTVSWYQQALGQGPQFIFQYYREEENGRGNFPPRFSGLQFPNYSSELNVNALELDDSALYLCATGLAGGLDTQYFGPGTRLTVL.

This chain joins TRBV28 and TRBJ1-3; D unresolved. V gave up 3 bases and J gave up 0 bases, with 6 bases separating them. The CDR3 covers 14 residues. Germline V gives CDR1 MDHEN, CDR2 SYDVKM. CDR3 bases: TGTGCCAGCAGTTTCACCGGCTCTGGAAACACCATATATTTT. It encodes CASSFTGSGNTIYF.

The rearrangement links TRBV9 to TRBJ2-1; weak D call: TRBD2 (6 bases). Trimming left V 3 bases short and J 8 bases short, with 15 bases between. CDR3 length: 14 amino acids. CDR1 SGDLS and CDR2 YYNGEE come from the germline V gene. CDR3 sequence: CASSAGTYGYEQFF. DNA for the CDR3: TGTGCCAGCAGCGCTGGGACTTACGGCTATGAGCAGTTCTTC.

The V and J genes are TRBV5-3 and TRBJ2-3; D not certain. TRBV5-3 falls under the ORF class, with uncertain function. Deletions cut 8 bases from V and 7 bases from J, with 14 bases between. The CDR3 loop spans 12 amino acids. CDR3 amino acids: CASRLDQHTQYF. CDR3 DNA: TGTGCCAGCAGGCTGGACCAGCATACGCAGTATTTT.

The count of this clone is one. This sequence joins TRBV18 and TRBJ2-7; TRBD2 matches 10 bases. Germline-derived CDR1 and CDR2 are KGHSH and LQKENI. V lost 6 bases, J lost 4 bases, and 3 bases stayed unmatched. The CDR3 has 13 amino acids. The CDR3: CASSASGSYEQYF. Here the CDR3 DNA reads TGTGCCAGCTCCGCTAGCGGGAGTTACGAGCAGTACTTC.

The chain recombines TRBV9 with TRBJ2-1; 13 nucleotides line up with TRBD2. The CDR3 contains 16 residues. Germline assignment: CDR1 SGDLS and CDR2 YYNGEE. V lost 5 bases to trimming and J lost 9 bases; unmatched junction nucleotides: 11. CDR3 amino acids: CASRAPGLAGSGEQFF. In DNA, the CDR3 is TGTGCCAGCAGAGCTCCGGGACTAGCGGGAAGTGGTGAGCAGTTCTTC.

CDR3 DNA sequence: TGTGCCAGTAGCGTTCCAGTGCTCTCTGGAAACACCATATATTTT. Encoded protein: CASSVPVLSGNTIYF. The chain joins TRBV19 to TRBJ1-3, with no clear D. There are 15 residues in the CDR3. Germline V CDR1 and CDR2: LNHDA, SQIVND (reference sequence). V was clipped by 6 bases and J by 0 bases, with 12 bases between them.

In nucleotides, the CDR3 is TGTGCCAGCTCACCACCGTTAGCGGGAGGGCCCGGAGAGACCCAGTACTTC. Protein sequence: CASSPPLAGGPGETQYF. This chain connects TRBV18 to TRBJ2-5; 11 positions match TRBD2. CDR3 length: 17 residues. V shed 0 bases and J 4 bases; nucleotides not matched to a gene: 7. Germline CDR1 KGHSH, CDR2 LQKENI.

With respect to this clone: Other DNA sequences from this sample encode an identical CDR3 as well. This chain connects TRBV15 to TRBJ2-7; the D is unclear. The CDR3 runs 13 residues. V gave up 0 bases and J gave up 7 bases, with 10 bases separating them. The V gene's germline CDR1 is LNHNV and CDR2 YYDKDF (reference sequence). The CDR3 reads CATSRDGVVEQYF. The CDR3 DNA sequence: TGTGCCACCAGCAGAGATGGGGTCGTAGAGCAGTACTTC.

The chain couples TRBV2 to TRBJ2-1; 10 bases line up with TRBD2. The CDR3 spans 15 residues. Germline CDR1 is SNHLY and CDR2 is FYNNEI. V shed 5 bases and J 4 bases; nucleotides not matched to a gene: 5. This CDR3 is CASSRTSGTYNEQFF. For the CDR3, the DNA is TGTGCCAGCAGTCGGACTAGCGGAACATACAATGAGCAGTTCTTC.

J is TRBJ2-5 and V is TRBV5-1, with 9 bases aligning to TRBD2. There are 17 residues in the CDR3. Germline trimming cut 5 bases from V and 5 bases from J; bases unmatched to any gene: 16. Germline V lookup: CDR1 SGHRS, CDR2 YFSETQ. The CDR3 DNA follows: TGCGCCAGCAGTCCCTGGGTAGCGGGAGTTCAGCGGGAGACCCAGTACTTC. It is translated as CASSPWVAGVQRETQYF. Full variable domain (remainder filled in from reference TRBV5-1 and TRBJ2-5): KAGVTQTPRYLIKTRGQQVTLSCSPISGHRSVSWYQQTPGQGLQFLFEYFSETQRNKGNFPGRFSGRQFSNSRSEMNVSTLELGDSALYLCASSPWVAGVQRETQYFGPGTRLLVL.

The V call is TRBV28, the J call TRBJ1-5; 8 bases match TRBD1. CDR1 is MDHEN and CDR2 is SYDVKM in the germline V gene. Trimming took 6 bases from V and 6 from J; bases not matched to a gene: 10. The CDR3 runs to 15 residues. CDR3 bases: TGTGCCAGCAGACTTAACACAGGGGGGGGTCAGCCCCAGCATTTT. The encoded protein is CASRLNTGGGQPQHF.

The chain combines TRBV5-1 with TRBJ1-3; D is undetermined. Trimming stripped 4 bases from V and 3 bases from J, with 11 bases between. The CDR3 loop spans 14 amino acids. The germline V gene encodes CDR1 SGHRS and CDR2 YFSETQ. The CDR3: CASSVVGIGNTIYF. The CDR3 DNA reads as TGCGCCAGCAGCGTAGTGGGTATTGGAAACACCATATATTTT.

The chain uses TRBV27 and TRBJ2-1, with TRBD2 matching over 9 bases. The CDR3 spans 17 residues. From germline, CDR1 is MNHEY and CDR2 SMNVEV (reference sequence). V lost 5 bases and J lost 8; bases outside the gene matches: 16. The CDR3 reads CASSPTRIAGVLDEQFF. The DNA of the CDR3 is TGTGCCAGCAGTCCGACCCGCATAGCGGGAGTTCTCGATGAGCAGTTCTTC.

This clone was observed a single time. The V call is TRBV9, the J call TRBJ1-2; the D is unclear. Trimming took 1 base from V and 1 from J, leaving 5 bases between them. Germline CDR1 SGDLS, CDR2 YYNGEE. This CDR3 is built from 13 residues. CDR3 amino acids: CASSVRGNYGYTF. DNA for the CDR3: TGTGCCAGCAGCGTACGGGGTAACTATGGCTACACCTTC.

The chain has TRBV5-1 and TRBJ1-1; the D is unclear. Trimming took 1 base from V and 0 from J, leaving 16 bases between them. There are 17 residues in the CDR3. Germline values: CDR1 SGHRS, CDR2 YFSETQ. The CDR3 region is CASSLRLADSMNTEAFF. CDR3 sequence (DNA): TGCGCCAGCAGCTTGCGGCTGGCGGACTCCATGAACACTGAAGCTTTCTTT.

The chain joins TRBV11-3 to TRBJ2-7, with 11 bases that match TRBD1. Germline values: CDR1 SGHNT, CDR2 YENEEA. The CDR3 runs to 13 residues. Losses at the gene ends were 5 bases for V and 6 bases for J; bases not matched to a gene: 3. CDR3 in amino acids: CASSLGTGGEQYF. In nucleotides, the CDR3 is TGTGCCAGCAGCCTAGGGACAGGGGGCGAGCAGTACTTC. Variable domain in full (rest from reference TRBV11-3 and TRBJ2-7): EAGVVQSPRYKIIEKKQPVAFWCNPISGHNTLYWYLQNLGQGPELLIRYENEEAVDDSQLPKDRFSAERLKGVDSTLKIQPAELGDSAVYLCASSLGTGGEQYFGPGTRLTVT.

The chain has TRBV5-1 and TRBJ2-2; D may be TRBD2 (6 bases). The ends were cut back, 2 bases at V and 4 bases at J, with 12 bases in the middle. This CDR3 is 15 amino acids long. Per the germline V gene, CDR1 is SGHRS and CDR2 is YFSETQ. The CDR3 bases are TGCGCCAGCAGCTTCCGGGACGGGGGCACCGGGGAGCTGTTTTTT. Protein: CASSFRDGGTGELFF.

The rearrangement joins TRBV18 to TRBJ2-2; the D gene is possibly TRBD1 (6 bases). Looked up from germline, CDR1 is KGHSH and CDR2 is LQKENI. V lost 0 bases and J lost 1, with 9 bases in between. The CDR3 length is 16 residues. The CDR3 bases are TGTGCCAGCTCACCACCGTGGACAGAGAACACCGGGGAGCTGTTTTTT. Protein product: CASSPPWTENTGELFF. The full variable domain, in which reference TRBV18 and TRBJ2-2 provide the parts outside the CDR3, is NAGVMQNPRHLVRRRGQEARLRCSPMKGHSHVYWYRQLPEEGLKFMVYLQKENIIDESGMPKERFSAEFPKEGPSILRIQQVVRGDSAAYFCASSPPWTENTGELFFGEGSRLTVL.

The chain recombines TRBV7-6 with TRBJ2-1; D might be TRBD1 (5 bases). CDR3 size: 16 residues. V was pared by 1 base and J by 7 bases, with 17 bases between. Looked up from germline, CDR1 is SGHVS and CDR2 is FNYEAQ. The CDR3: CASSLGAGSYVNEQFF. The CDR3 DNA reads TGTGCCAGCAGCTTAGGGGCAGGGTCATATGTGAATGAGCAGTTCTTC.

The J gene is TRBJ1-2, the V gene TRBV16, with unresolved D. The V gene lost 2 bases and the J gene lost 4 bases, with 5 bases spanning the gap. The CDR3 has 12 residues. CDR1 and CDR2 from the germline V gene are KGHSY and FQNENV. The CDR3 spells CASSQKFYGYTF. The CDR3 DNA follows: TGTGCCAGCAGCCAAAAGTTCTATGGCTACACCTTC.

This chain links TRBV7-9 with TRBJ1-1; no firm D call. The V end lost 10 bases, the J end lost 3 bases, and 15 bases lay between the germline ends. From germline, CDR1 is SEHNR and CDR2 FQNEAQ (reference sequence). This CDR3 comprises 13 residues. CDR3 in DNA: TGTGCCACCCTCCCCGATTGGGACACTGAAGCTTTCTTT. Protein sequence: CATLPDWDTEAFF.

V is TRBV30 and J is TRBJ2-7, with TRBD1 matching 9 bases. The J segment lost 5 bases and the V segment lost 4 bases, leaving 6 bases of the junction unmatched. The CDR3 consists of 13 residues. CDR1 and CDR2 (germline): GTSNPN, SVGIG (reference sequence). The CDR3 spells CAWTAGTGHEQYF. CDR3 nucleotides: TGTGCCTGGACCGCCGGGACAGGGCACGAGCAGTACTTC. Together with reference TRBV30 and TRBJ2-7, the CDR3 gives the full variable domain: SQTIHQWPATLVQPVGSPLSLECTVEGTSNPNLYWYRQAAGRGLQLLFYSVGIGQISSEVPQNLSASRPQDRQFILSSKKLLLSDSGFYLCAWTAGTGHEQYFGPGTRLTVT.

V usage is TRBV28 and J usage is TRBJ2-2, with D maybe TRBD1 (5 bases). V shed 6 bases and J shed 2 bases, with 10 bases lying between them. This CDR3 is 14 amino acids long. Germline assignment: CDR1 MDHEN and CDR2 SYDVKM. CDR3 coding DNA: TGTGCCAGCAGACTCGACAGCAACACCGGGGAGCTGTTTTTT. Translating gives CASRLDSNTGELFF. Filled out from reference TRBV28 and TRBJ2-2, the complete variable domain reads DVKVTQSSRYLVKRTGEKVFLECVQDMDHENMFWYRQDPGLGLRLIYFSYDVKMKEKGDIPEGYSVSREKKERFSLILESASTNQTSMYLCASRLDSNTGELFFGEGSRLTVL.

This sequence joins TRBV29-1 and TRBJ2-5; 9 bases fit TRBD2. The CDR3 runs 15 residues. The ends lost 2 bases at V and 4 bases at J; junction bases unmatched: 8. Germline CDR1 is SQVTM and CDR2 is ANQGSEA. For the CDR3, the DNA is TGCAGCGTTGAACGGGTCAGCGGGAGGAGAGAGACCCAGTACTTC. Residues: CSVERVSGRRETQYF. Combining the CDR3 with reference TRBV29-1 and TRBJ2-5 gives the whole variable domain SAVISQKPSRDICQRGTSLTIQCQVDSQVTMMFWYRQQPGQSLTLIATANQGSEATYESGFVIDKFPISRPNLTFSTLTVSNMSPEDSSIYLCSVERVSGRRETQYFGPGTRLLVL.

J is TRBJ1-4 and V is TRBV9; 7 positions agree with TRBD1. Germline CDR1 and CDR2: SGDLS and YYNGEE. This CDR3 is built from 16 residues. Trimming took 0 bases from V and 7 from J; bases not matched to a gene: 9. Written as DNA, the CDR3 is TGTGCCAGCAGCGTAGGGGCCATGGGGGACAGTGAAAAACTGTTTTTT. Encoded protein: CASSVGAMGDSEKLFF.

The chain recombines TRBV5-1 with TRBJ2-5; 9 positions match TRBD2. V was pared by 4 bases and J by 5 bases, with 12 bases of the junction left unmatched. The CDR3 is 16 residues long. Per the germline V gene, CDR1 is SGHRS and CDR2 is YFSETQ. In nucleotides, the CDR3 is TGCGCCAGCAGCCCAAGCGGGAGGTTGGTTCAGGAGACCCAGTACTTC. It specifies CASSPSGRLVQETQYF.

The CDR3 coding sequence is TGTGCCAGCACCCCGGGCGGGACAGATACGCAGTATTTT. Translated, it gives CASTPGGTDTQYF. V is TRBV5-8 and J is TRBJ2-3, with D perhaps TRBD2 (5 bases). This CDR3 has 13 residues. V was cut by 6 bases and J by 3 bases, with 11 bases left in between. CDR1 SGHTS and CDR2 YDEGEE come from the germline V gene.